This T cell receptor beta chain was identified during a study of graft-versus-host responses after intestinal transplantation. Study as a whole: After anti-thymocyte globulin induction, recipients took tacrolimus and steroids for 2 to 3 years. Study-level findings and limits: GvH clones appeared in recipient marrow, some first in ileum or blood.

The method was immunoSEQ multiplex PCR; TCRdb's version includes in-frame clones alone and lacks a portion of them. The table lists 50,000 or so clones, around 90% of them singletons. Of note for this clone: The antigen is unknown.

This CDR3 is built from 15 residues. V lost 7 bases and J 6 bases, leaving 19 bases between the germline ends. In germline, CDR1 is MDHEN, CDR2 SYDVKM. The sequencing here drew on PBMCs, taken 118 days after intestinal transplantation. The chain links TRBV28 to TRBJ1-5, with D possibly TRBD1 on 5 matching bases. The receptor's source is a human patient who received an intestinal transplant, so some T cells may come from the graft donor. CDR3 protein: CASTPLPPGTQPQHF. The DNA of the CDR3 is TGTGCCAGCACCCCCCTACCTCCCGGGACTCAGCCCCAGCATTTT.